The 2 T cell receptor beta chains below all came from one sample that was sequenced in a study of cytomegalovirus exposure and HLA in healthy donors. The table came from immunoSEQ multiplex PCR; TCRdb's copy has only in-frame clones and leaves some out. This sample has tens of thousands of clones, with roughly 85% found just once. Input material: PBMCs. Every receptor here comes from a woman younger than 45 in good health and CMV-seronegative.

This clone was observed once. The rearrangement uses TRBV28 and TRBJ2-1; 7 nucleotides align to TRBD2. V dropped 6 bases and J dropped 6; count of bases not matched to a gene: 8. Germline V gene sequence: CDR1 MDHEN, CDR2 SYDVKM. This CDR3 contains 14 residues. CDR3 loop: CASSQGGTFNEQFF. In DNA form, the CDR3 reads TGTGCCAGCAGCCAGGGAGGGACTTTCAATGAGCAGTTCTTC.

This clone came up once. The chain combines TRBV28 with TRBJ2-1; D is unclear. The germline V and J ends were trimmed by 6 bases and 9 bases, with 15 bases remaining between them. The CDR3 is made up of 13 amino acids. Germline loops: CDR1 MDHEN, CDR2 SYDVKM. CDR3 loop: CASRVRSGSEQFF. The CDR3 DNA sequence: TGTGCCAGCAGGGTGAGGTCGGGTAGTGAGCAGTTCTTC.